This T cell receptor (beta chain) was recorded in a study of identical twins (dated by TCRdb to the mid-2010s). In terms of the full investigation: TCR alpha and beta repertoires from monozygotic twins, unrelated adults of various ages and cord blood were deep-sequenced to test whether fetal clonotypes persist. To rule out contamination, replicate twin experiments were performed at different times with different library preparation protocols. The investigation overall reported the following: Conclusions relied on cross-sectional statistical analysis, since the same donors could not be followed over many years. A weaker excess of twin sharing was found in beta out-of-frame sequences because the signal-to-noise ratio was lowered by fewer shared sequences. In monozygotic twins, out-of-frame TCR alpha sharing was systematically underestimated by recombination models, although the models agreed with sharing between unrelated individuals. Compared with coincidental sharing between unrelated individuals, out-of-frame TCR alpha sequences shared between twins had an excess of sequences with low generation probability. Fewer insertions were carried by abundant cord blood beta clonotypes, a similar but weaker trend appeared in young adult naive repertoires, and no such trend appeared in memory repertoires. Invariant T cells such as MAIT and iNKT could partly confound zero-insertion analyses, though diverse VJ usage argued against this for most clonotypes.

Preparation of the library involved 5' RACE. The sequencer was an Illumina HiSeq 2000. Template switching introduced a universal primer binding site; the final cDNA contained a unique molecular identifier, enabling accurate counting of TCR cDNA molecules. Specific primers in the conserved constant-segment region were used to synthesize first-strand cDNA for the TCR alpha and beta chains. To control for contamination, every cDNA library carried two barcodes: a SMART-Mk sample barcode plus Illumina barcodes. TruSeq adapter sequences and Illumina sample barcodes were added in two successive PCR steps. Sequencing of the TCR alpha and beta cDNA libraries was done on the Illumina HiSeq platform using custom primers. Per the authors' processing: MiGEC processed the raw reads to extract unique molecular identifiers, while MiXCR was used to determine the CDR3 positions. For each individual, recombination models were inferred using an EM algorithm with the repgenHMM and IGoR tools. Shared clonotype analysis was performed with the tcR package in R, normalizing sharing by the product of cloneset sizes. To study raw recombination without the effects of thymic and clonal selection, out-of-frame nonproductive sequences were analyzed. In TCRdb, the public reads were trimmed at Q25 with fastp and aligned with MiXCR, with productive beta chains retained. Rows with one shared CDR3 protein collapse into an entry with the most common genes and DNA. It is TCRdb's table, rather than the study itself, that gives the V and J calls and clone size. This sample gives roughly 150,000 distinct CDR3 sequences in total; roughly 3.2% of them show up just once. The ten biggest clones cover approximately 7.7% of the sample.

This clonotype was found a few times. The antigen it recognizes is unknown. There are no base qualities to consult, and no much larger clone falls within one base. Every donor in the study was a healthy Caucasian. Using Miltenyi CD45RO+ enrichment and human naive T-cell isolation kits, memory (CD45RO+) and naive T cells were isolated from PBMC. Reading the germline V gene (reference sequence) gives CDR1 GTSNPN and CDR2 SVGIG. From cysteine to phenylalanine, the CDR3 is 14 amino acids long. The kept DNA is CDR3 alone, 42 bases in frame from the first base. The V end gives up 2 bases and the J end 8 bases, leaving 6 bases in the junction not matched to a gene.

The V and J segments used are TRBV30 and TRBJ1-4; a stretch of 9 junction bases matches TRBD1. This clonotype originated in a man aged 18 to 29 in good health. Material for sequencing was memory T cells sorted from blood. Per the publication, the cell subset or site label means: CD45RO+ enriched T cells. This receptor has the CDR3 CAWSPGTGKEKLFF. The nucleotide sequence reads as follows: TGTGCCTGGAGTCCCGGGACAGGGAAAGAAAAACTGTTTTTT.